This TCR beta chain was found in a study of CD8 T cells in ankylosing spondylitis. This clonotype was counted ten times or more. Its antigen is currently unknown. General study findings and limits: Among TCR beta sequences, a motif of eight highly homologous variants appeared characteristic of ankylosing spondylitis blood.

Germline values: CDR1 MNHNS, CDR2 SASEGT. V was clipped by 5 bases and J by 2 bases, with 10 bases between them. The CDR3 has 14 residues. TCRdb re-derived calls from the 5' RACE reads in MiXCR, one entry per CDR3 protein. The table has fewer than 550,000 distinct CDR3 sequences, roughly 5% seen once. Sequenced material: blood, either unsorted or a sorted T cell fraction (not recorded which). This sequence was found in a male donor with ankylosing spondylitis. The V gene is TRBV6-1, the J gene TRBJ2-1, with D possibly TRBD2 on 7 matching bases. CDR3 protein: CASSQGGAYNEQFF. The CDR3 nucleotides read TGTGCCAGCAGTCAAGGGGGGGCCTACAATGAGCAGTTCTTC.